This TCR beta chain was obtained from a study of blood T cell repertoires in COVID-19 (dated by TCRdb to about 2020). In terms of the full investigation: Collaborator samples came from the United States, Italy and Spain and covered acute and convalescent phases of COVID-19. The repertoires were made available in a free public database intended to serve as a resource for research on the immune response to SARS-CoV-2. The prospective study material was composed of cDNA or gDNA derived from T cells, B-cell-depleted T cells, or PBMCs. The dataset comprised deeply sampled blood TCRbeta repertoires from subjects exposed to, actively infected with, or recovered from COVID-19. The samples were drawn from two sources: the first 160 participants of the ongoing ImmuneRACE study, and about 1,300 subjects contributed by 6 global collaborators. Where available, HLA class I and class II types were taken from metadata supplied by the sample provider and were not determined by assay-based typing. Nearly every sample came with metadata listing a de-identified subject ID, COVID-19 status, age in years and sex. What the study reported, not specific to this receptor: The amount of clinical and demographic metadata varied by source and participant and was provided uncurated.

Germline trimming amounts to 5 bases on V and 4 bases on J, with 5 as the count of junction bases outside the gene matches. As encoded in the germline V gene, CDR1 is SGHNT while CDR2 is YENEEA. Its CDR3 holds 15 amino acids, cysteine through phenylalanine. Only the CDR3 DNA is retained, 45 bases long and in frame from the first base. TCRbeta CDR3 regions were amplified from genomic DNA by means of the immunoSEQ Assay, a bias-controlled multiplex PCR. For the original study's pipeline: The number of nucleated cells in each sample was estimated from the amplification of reference gene primers within the assay. Sequence reads were collapsed and filtered to measure the absolute abundance of every unique TCRbeta CDR3 rearrangement. For each sample, productive Simpson clonality was calculated by taking the square root of Simpson's diversity index across productive rearrangements. Held by TCRdb, this immuneACCESS table contains in-frame sequences only and omits some clones. Under half of the omission traces to an unresolved V gene where checked; the cause of the rest is unknown. The V and J calls and clone size were taken over from that table, and D and trimming were inferred from the DNA. Across this sample there are over 200,000 clones, with 80% to 90% seen only once. The top ten clonotypes cover more than 3% of the sample.

As to this clone: No antigen is known for it. Base qualities are not provided; no much larger clone lies one nucleotide away.

Enrolling through a virtual design, the prospective study's participants ranged in age from about 18 to 100 years and lived across roughly 24 United States geographic areas. In the prospective study, participants were assigned to cohorts based on the clinical history participants reported in a screening survey and a study questionnaire. A participant counted as exposed if, within 2 weeks of entering the study, that participant had been in contact with someone who had a PCR-confirmed or clinician-diagnosed COVID-19 case. In the prospective study, mobile phlebotomists collected whole blood, serum and a nasopharyngeal or oropharyngeal swab from each participant. Participants in the prospective study had the option to provide additional blood draws and questionnaires over a roughly 2-month period. Before DNA extraction, prospective study blood samples were shipped either frozen or at room temperature.

Sequenced input: PBMCs or T cells enriched from blood (not recorded which). The V gene is TRBV11-3 and the J gene is TRBJ2-3, and TRBD1 matches 11 of the central bases. This sequence originates from a woman in her 30s who had been exposed to COVID-19. The sequenced DNA: TGTGCCAGCAGCAACGGGACAGGGGGGCCAGATACGCAGTATTTT. This sequence encodes CASSNGTGGPDTQYF. Beyond the CDR3, the reference TRBV11-3 and TRBJ2-3 genes provide the residues; the full variable domain reads: EAGVVQSPRYKIIEKKQPVAFWCNPISGHNTLYWYLQNLGQGPELLIRYENEEAVDDSQLPKDRFSAERLKGVDSTLKIQPAELGDSAVYLCASSNGTGGPDTQYFGPGTRLTVL.